What follows are 8 T cell receptor beta chains derived from one specimen sequenced in a study of cytomegalovirus exposure and HLA in healthy donors listed by TCRdb under 2017. Libraries were constructed by the immunoSEQ multiplex PCR assay. The multiplex PCR relied on a mix of 60 forward primers for TCR Vbeta segments and 13 reverse primers for TCR Jbeta segments. The clones in this table, taken by TCRdb from immuneACCESS, are in-frame only. Not every clone is retained; where verified, under half of the shortfall comes from an unresolved V gene, and the cause of the rest is unknown. Here the sample has around 150,000 clones; around three quarters occur a single time. Jointly, the top ten make up 2.2% of the sample. Sequenced sample: PBMCs. All receptors come from a young man in good health and CMV-seronegative.

The gene calls are TRBV28 and TRBJ1-4; D uncertain. V lost 1 base and J 5 bases, leaving 5 bases between the germline ends. Germline CDR1 MDHEN, CDR2 SYDVKM. This CDR3 comprises 13 residues. CDR3 nucleotide sequence: TGTGCCAGCAGTTTATCCCAGAATGAAAAACTGTTTTTT. Protein product: CASSLSQNEKLFF. Supplemented by reference TRBV28 and TRBJ1-4, the full variable domain reads DVKVTQSSRYLVKRTGEKVFLECVQDMDHENMFWYRQDPGLGLRLIYFSYDVKMKEKGDIPEGYSVSREKKERFSLILESASTNQTSMYLCASSLSQNEKLFFGSGTQLSVL.

This chain uses TRBV10-3 with TRBJ1-2, with 11 bases identical to TRBD1. The germline V gene encodes CDR1 ENHRY and CDR2 SYGVKD. The CDR3 length is 12 residues. Trimming cost V 6 bases and J 6 bases; bases outside gene matches: 0. The CDR3 is CAIRGQGDGYTF. The CDR3 DNA sequence: TGTGCCATCAGGGGACAGGGGGATGGCTACACCTTC.

This chain joins TRBV14 and TRBJ2-1; weak D call: TRBD1 (6 bases). CDR1 is SGHDN and CDR2 is FVKESK in the germline V gene. The CDR3 contains 17 residues. The V end lost 0 bases, the J end lost 6 bases, and 18 bases lay between the germline ends. CDR3 region: CASSQEKLQGKGNEQFF. Written as DNA, the CDR3 is TGTGCCAGCAGCCAAGAGAAGTTGCAGGGGAAGGGCAATGAGCAGTTCTTC.

The rearrangement links TRBV28 to TRBJ2-7; 9 nucleotides align to TRBD1. The CDR3 loop spans 16 amino acids. The ends lost 8 bases at V and 0 bases at J; junction bases unmatched: 11. Germline V lookup: CDR1 MDHEN, CDR2 SYDVKM. CDR3 amino acids: CASLTTGTGTSYEQYF. Written as DNA, the CDR3 is TGTGCCAGCCTAACCACCGGGACAGGGACCTCCTACGAGCAGTACTTC. The full variable domain, in which reference TRBV28 and TRBJ2-7 provide the parts outside the CDR3, is DVKVTQSSRYLVKRTGEKVFLECVQDMDHENMFWYRQDPGLGLRLIYFSYDVKMKEKGDIPEGYSVSREKKERFSLILESASTNQTSMYLCASLTTGTGTSYEQYFGPGTRLTVT.

V and J are TRBV10-1 and TRBJ2-1, with 9 bases lining up with TRBD1. Germline V lookup: CDR1 WNHNN, CDR2 SYGVQD (reference sequence). Trimming at V came to 5 bases and at J to 1 base, leaving 6 bases not matched to a gene. The CDR3 spans 16 residues. In DNA form, the CDR3 reads TGCGCCAGCAGTTGGGACAGGGCAATTTCCTACAATGAGCAGTTCTTC. It is translated as CASSWDRAISYNEQFF.

This chain connects TRBV19 to TRBJ1-5; D is ambiguous. V lost 5 bases, J lost 7 bases, and 12 bases lay in between. This CDR3 contains 13 residues. The germline V gene has CDR1 LNHDA and CDR2 SQIVND (reference sequence). CDR3 amino acids: CASSVAASQPQHF. The CDR3 region has the DNA TGTGCCAGTAGTGTGGCGGCGAGCCAGCCCCAGCATTTT. Filled out from reference TRBV19 and TRBJ1-5, the complete variable domain reads DGGITQSPKYLFRKEGQNVTLSCEQNLNHDAMYWYRQDPGQGLRLIYYSQIVNDFQKGDIAEGYSVSREKKESFPLTVTSAQKNPTAFYLCASSVAASQPQHFGDGTRLSIL.

This rearrangement joins TRBV5-1 to TRBJ1-3; 7 bases are a match to TRBD1. In germline, CDR1 is SGHRS, CDR2 YFSETQ. The J segment lost 0 bases and the V segment lost 3 bases, leaving 6 bases of the junction unmatched. This CDR3 comprises 16 residues. The DNA for the CDR3 is TGCGCCAGCAGCTCCCTAGGGGGCCTCTCTGGAAACACCATATATTTT. Translating gives CASSSLGGLSGNTIYF.

A remark on this clone: The sample has other DNA sequences that encode this CDR3 too. V is TRBV5-4 and J is TRBJ1-3; D unresolved. The germline CDR1 and CDR2 sequences are SGHNT and YYREEE (reference sequence). The CDR3 runs 14 residues. The V end was cut by 0 bases, the J end by 1 base, with 5 bases between. The CDR3 sequence is CASSLGGSGNTIYF. DNA of the CDR3: TGTGCCAGCAGCTTGGGAGGATCTGGAAACACCATATATTTT.